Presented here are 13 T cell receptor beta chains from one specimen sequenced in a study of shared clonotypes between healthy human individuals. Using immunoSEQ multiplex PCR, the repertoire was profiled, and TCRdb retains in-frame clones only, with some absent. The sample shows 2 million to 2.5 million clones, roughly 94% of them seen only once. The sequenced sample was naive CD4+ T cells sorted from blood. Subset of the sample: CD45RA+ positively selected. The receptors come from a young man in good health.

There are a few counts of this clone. CDR3 nucleotide sequence: TGCGCCAGCAGCCGCCTGGACGGATTCCTCTACGAGCAGTACTTC. Protein: CASSRLDGFLYEQYF. The chain carries TRBV4-1 and TRBJ2-7; D not certain. Trimming removed 4 bases from V and 3 bases from J, with 16 bases in between. The CDR3 consists of 15 residues. Germline CDR1 reads MGHRA; CDR2 reads YSYEKL.

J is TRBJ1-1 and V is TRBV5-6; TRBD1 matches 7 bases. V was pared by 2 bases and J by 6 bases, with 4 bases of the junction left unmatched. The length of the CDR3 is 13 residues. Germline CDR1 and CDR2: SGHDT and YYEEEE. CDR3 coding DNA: TGTGCCAGCAGCTTCTGGACAGGACCTGAAGCTTTCTTT. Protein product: CASSFWTGPEAFF.

In nucleotides, the CDR3 is TGCGCCAGCAGCCCCGCTAGCGGGAGCTACAATGAGCAGTTCTTC. Residues: CASSPASGSYNEQFF. This chain connects TRBV5-1 to TRBJ2-1; 10 positions agree with TRBD2. Unmatched junction bases numbered 4, after V lost 4 bases and J lost 3 bases. CDR3 size: 15 residues. Germline CDR1 reads SGHRS; CDR2 reads YFSETQ.

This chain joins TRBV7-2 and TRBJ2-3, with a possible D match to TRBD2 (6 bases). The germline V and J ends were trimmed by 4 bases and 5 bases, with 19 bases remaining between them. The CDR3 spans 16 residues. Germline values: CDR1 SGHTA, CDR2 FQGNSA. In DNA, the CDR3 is TGTGCCAGCAGCTCCGGCTCGGCGGGAAGTATAGATACGCAGTATTTT. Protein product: CASSSGSAGSIDTQYF.

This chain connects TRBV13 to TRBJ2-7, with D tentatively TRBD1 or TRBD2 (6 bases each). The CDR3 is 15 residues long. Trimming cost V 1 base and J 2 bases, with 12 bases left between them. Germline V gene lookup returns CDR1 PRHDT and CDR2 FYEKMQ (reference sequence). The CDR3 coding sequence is TGTGCCAGCAGCTTAGCGAACGGGGGCACCTACGAGCAGTACTTC. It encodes CASSLANGGTYEQYF.

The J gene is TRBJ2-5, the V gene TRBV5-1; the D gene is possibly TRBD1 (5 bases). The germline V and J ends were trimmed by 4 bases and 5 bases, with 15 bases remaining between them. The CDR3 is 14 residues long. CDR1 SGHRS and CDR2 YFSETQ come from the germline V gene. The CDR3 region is CASSVAGFGETQYF. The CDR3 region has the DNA TGCGCCAGCAGCGTGGCAGGGTTCGGGGAGACCCAGTACTTC.

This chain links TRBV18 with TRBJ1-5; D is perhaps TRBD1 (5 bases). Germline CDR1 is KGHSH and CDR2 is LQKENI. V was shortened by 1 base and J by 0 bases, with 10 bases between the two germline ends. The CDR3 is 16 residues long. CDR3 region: CASSPRLGDSNQPQHF. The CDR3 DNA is TGTGCCAGCTCACCACGGCTGGGGGATAGCAATCAGCCCCAGCATTTT.

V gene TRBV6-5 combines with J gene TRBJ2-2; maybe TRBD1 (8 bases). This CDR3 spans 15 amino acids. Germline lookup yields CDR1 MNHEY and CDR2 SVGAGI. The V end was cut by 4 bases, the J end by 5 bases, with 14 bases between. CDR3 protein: CASSSGQGGTGELFF. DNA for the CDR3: TGTGCCAGCAGTTCCGGACAGGGAGGGACCGGGGAGCTGTTTTTT.

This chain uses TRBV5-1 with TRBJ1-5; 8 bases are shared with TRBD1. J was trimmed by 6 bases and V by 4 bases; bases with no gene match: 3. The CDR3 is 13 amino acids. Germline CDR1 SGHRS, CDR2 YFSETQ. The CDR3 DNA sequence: TGCGCCAGCAGCCCGACAGGGGCTCAGCCCCAGCATTTT. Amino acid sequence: CASSPTGAQPQHF.

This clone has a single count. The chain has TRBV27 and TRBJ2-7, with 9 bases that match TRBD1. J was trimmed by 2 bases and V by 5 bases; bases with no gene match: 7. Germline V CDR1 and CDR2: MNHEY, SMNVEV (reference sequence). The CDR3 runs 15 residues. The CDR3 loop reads CASSTSGTGPYEQYF. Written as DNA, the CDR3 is TGTGCCAGCAGTACCTCCGGGACAGGGCCCTACGAGCAGTACTTC.

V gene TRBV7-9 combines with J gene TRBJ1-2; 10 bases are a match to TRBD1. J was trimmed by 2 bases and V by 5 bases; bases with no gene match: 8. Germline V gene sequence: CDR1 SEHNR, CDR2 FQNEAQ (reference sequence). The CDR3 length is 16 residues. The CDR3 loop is CASSGRWGQGNYGYTF. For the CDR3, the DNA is TGTGCCAGCAGCGGGAGGTGGGGACAGGGGAACTATGGCTACACCTTC.

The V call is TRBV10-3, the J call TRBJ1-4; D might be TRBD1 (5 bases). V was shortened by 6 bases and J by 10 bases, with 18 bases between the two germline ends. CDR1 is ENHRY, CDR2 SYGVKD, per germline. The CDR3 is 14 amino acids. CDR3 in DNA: TGTGCCATCAGAGTGGGACCGAGTGATGGAAAACTGTTTTTT. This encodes CAIRVGPSDGKLFF.

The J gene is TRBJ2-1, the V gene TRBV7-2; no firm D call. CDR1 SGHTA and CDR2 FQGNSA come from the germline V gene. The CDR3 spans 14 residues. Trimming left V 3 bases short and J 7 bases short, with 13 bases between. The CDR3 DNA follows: TGTGCCAGCAGCTTGGCTAGAAAGGCAAATGAGCAGTTCTTC. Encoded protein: CASSLARKANEQFF.